This paragraph covers one TCR beta chain sequence. Its antigen is as yet unknown. As it was prepared, the TCRbeta library received unique molecular identifiers. Each CDR3 protein gets one entry after TCRdb re-called the PCR reads with MiXCR. This sample has some 100,000 distinct CDR3 sequences; about a sixth occur once, and the top ten carry about 18%. The sample comes from a study of T-cell reconstitution after alpha-beta-depleted transplantation in children. The length of the CDR3 is 17 residues. V lost 2 bases, J lost 5 bases, and 4 bases stayed unmatched. Germline CDR1 reads KGHDR; CDR2 reads SFDVKD. Study-level results: Expanded graft clones numbering several hundred reportedly gave rise to alpha-beta T cells about two months after transplant. The high TCRbeta diversity at day 60 in some patients came from surviving recipient T cells and thymic progenitors. At the one-year point after transplant, T-cell counts and TCRbeta diversity were found to come mostly from T cells that had been newly produced.

The source material was PBMCs, mostly from graft donor cells, sampled 180 days after TCRalphabeta/CD19-depleted stem cell transplant. The chain uses TRBV24-1 and TRBJ2-2; 13 nucleotides match TRBD2. This TCR derives from a male patient aged 2-9 years who had a stem cell transplant for acute lymphoblastic leukemia, so the T cells may come from the graft donor. The CDR3 region is CATSDSTSGRVTGELFF. The DNA of the CDR3 is TGTGCCACCAGTGATTCTACTAGCGGGAGGGTTACCGGGGAGCTGTTTTTT.